This entry is about one T cell receptor beta chain. The sample belongs to a study of blood T cell repertoires in COVID-19. Study-wide background: The United States, Italy and Spain supplied acute and convalescent COVID-19 samples. PBMCs, B-cell-depleted T cells, or T cells were the source of the cDNA or gDNA that made up the material.

Seattle participants joined during active infection and were tracked over time. Original handling: Reference gene primers were amplified, and this amplification served to estimate nucleated cell counts. Sequencing used immunoSEQ multiplex PCR; TCRdb keeps in-frame clones, though not all of them. Clone size and the V and J calls come from that table; the DNA yielded D and trimming. The sample consists of over 150,000 clones, approximately 86% of them appearing once. This CDR3 comprises 14 residues. CDR1 and CDR2 from the germline V gene are SEHNR and FQNEAQ (reference sequence). The ends were cut back, 3 bases at V and 5 bases at J, with 13 bases in the middle.

The sample consisted of peripheral blood. The receptor's source is an elderly woman with COVID-19, enrolled during active disease. This sequence joins TRBV7-9 and TRBJ1-1, with D unresolved. This CDR3 is CASSLRRSGTEAFF. CDR3 nucleotide sequence: TGTGCCAGCAGCTTGAGGCGCTCGGGGACTGAAGCTTTCTTT.